This is a list of T cell receptor beta chains from one sample in a study of OX40 agonist ivuxolimab in advanced cancers. Assay: immunoSEQ multiplex PCR; the TCRdb copy retains only in-frame clones and omits some. The sample lists 35,000 to 40,000 clones, roughly 80% seen once, with under 45% in the top ten. Sequences were derived from CD4+ or CD8+ T cells sorted from blood, sampled in a trial of the OX40 agonist ivuxolimab. The source is an adult with an advanced solid tumor such as melanoma, head and neck, liver or kidney cancer. CDR3s include the opening cysteine and the closing phenylalanine or tryptophan. The order of the fields is CDR3 length, J gene, D gene, V gene, clone size, CDR3 DNA, CDR3 protein. A D gene is named only where the DNA matches it firmly. Clone size is shown for a subset of rows, as once, few, many or a class of expanded clone.

len: 10
j_gene: TRBJ2-7
d_gene: -
v_gene: TRBV29-1
abundance: -
CDR3nt: TGCAGCGTCAACCTCCGGGAGCAGTACTTC
CDR3aa: CSVNLREQYF

len: 15
j_gene: TRBJ2-7
d_gene: -
v_gene: TRBV5-1
abundance: once
CDR3nt: TGCGCCAGCAGCTTGGCTTTAGGGACGGTCTACGAGCAGTACTTC
CDR3aa: CASSLALGTVYEQYF

len: 15
j_gene: TRBJ1-3
d_gene: TRBD1
v_gene: TRBV9
abundance: -
CDR3nt: TGTGCCAGCAGCGCAACAGGGGGCCCTGGAAACACCATATATTTT
CDR3aa: CASSATGGPGNTIYF

len: 11
j_gene: TRBJ2-7
d_gene: -
v_gene: TRBV18
abundance: -
CDR3nt: TGTGCCAGCTCACCAGGGGGCGAGCAGTACTTC
CDR3aa: CASSPGGEQYF

len: 14
j_gene: TRBJ2-3
d_gene: -
v_gene: TRBV6-5
abundance: -
CDR3nt: TGTGCCAGCAGTATCCGGGGGCCCGAGGATACGCAGTATTTT
CDR3aa: CASSIRGPEDTQYF

len: 16
j_gene: TRBJ2-1
d_gene: -
v_gene: TRBV18
abundance: -
CDR3nt: TGTGCCAGCTCACCGGCCGGGACGCAAACCTACAATGAGCAGTTCTTC
CDR3aa: CASSPAGTQTYNEQFF

len: 13
j_gene: TRBJ2-1
d_gene: -
v_gene: TRBV11-2
abundance: -
CDR3nt: TGTGCCAGCAGCTTAGATACCGGGGACGAGCAGTTCTTC
CDR3aa: CASSLDTGDEQFF

len: 14
j_gene: TRBJ2-7
d_gene: -
v_gene: TRBV6-6
abundance: once
CDR3nt: TGTGCCAGCAGCCCCCGGACGGTCTCCTACGAGCAGTACTTC
CDR3aa: CASSPRTVSYEQYF

len: 15
j_gene: TRBJ1-3
d_gene: TRBD1
v_gene: TRBV5-4
abundance: once
CDR3nt: TGTGCCAGCAGCAGAACAGGGGCCTCTGGAAACACCATATATTTT
CDR3aa: CASSRTGASGNTIYF

len: 15
j_gene: TRBJ2-5
d_gene: TRBD2
v_gene: TRBV6-1
abundance: -
CDR3nt: TGTGCCAGCAGGTCCGGGACTAGCGTGAGGGAGACCCAGTACTTC
CDR3aa: CASRSGTSVRETQYF

len: 12
j_gene: TRBJ1-4
d_gene: TRBD1
v_gene: TRBV6-5
abundance: -
CDR3nt: TGTGCCAGCAGAGCGGGACAGGAAAAACTGTTTTTT
CDR3aa: CASRAGQEKLFF

len: 13
j_gene: TRBJ2-7
d_gene: -
v_gene: TRBV6-5
abundance: -
CDR3nt: TGTGCCAGCAGTTCAACAGGCATCTACGAGCAGTACTTC
CDR3aa: CASSSTGIYEQYF

len: 12
j_gene: TRBJ1-1
d_gene: -
v_gene: TRBV7-9
abundance: -
CDR3nt: TGTGCCAGCGGGTCGGGGGAACAAGCAGCTTTCTTT
CDR3aa: CASGSGEQAAFF

len: 16
j_gene: TRBJ1-2
d_gene: -
v_gene: TRBV6-1
abundance: -
CDR3nt: TGTGCCAGCAGTGAAGCCATCACCGGGAAAATAAATGGCTACACCTTC
CDR3aa: CASSEAITGKINGYTF

len: 14
j_gene: TRBJ1-1
d_gene: TRBD1
v_gene: TRBV7-8
abundance: -
CDR3nt: TGTGCCAGCAGCTTAGTGACAGGGGATACTGAAGCTTTCTTT
CDR3aa: CASSLVTGDTEAFF

len: 13
j_gene: TRBJ1-5
d_gene: -
v_gene: TRBV6-6
abundance: medium-sized
CDR3nt: TGTGCCAGCACCAAGAAAAGCAATCAGCCCCAGCATTTT
CDR3aa: CASTKKSNQPQHF

len: 17
j_gene: TRBJ2-5
d_gene: TRBD2
v_gene: TRBV11-2
abundance: -
CDR3nt: TGTGCCAGCAGCTCCACCCCTAGCGGGAGTAGTCTACAGACCCAGTACTTC
CDR3aa: CASSSTPSGSSLQTQYF

len: 13
j_gene: TRBJ1-2
d_gene: -
v_gene: TRBV2
abundance: -
CDR3nt: TGTGCCAGCAAGGGGTGGGTTGGGGTTGGCTACACCTTC
CDR3aa: CASKGWVGVGYTF

len: 17
j_gene: TRBJ2-3
d_gene: TRBD2
v_gene: TRBV11-2
abundance: -
CDR3nt: TGTGCCAGCAGCCTTCGACTAGCGGGGGGGCGCACAGATACGCAGTATTTT
CDR3aa: CASSLRLAGGRTDTQYF

len: 17
j_gene: TRBJ2-2
d_gene: -
v_gene: TRBV18
abundance: -
CDR3nt: TGTGCCAGCTCACCAAGGTTCGGACAGATTAACACCGGGGAGCTGTTTTTT
CDR3aa: CASSPRFGQINTGELFF

len: 17
j_gene: TRBJ2-5
d_gene: TRBD1
v_gene: TRBV7-8
abundance: -
CDR3nt: TGTGCCAGCAGCTTAGTAGGACAGGGGGGCCTCTCCGAGACCCAGTACTTC
CDR3aa: CASSLVGQGGLSETQYF

len: 14
j_gene: TRBJ2-5
d_gene: -
v_gene: TRBV14
abundance: -
CDR3nt: TGTGCCAGCAGCCACAAGGGACTTCGAGAGACCCAGTACTTC
CDR3aa: CASSHKGLRETQYF

len: 16
j_gene: TRBJ2-3
d_gene: TRBD2
v_gene: TRBV19
abundance: once
CDR3nt: TGTGCCAGTAGACCGGGACTAGCGGGGGGCACAGATACGCAGTATTTT
CDR3aa: CASRPGLAGGTDTQYF

len: 13
j_gene: TRBJ2-2
d_gene: TRBD2
v_gene: TRBV28
abundance: -
CDR3nt: TGTGCCAGCCTAGCGGGGGGGGCCGGGGAGCTGTTTTTT
CDR3aa: CASLAGGAGELFF

len: 14
j_gene: TRBJ2-1
d_gene: -
v_gene: TRBV5-1
abundance: -
CDR3nt: TGCGCCAGCAGCTCGGGAGTTTCAGGGAATGAGCAGTTCTTC
CDR3aa: CASSSGVSGNEQFF

len: 13
j_gene: TRBJ2-4
d_gene: -
v_gene: TRBV4-1
abundance: -
CDR3nt: TGCGCCAGCAGCCAAGTTTCAGGGGTTATTCAGTACTTC
CDR3aa: CASSQVSGVIQYF

len: 11
j_gene: TRBJ2-3
d_gene: -
v_gene: TRBV4-2
abundance: -
CDR3nt: TGTGCCAGCAGCCACACAGATACGCAGTATTTT
CDR3aa: CASSHTDTQYF

len: 19
j_gene: TRBJ2-6
d_gene: TRBD2
v_gene: TRBV6-1
abundance: -
CDR3nt: TGTGCCAGCAGTGACGGAGGACTAGCGGGGAGCTCTGGGGCCAACGTCCTGACTTTC
CDR3aa: CASSDGGLAGSSGANVLTF

len: 12
j_gene: TRBJ1-1
d_gene: -
v_gene: TRBV6-5
abundance: -
CDR3nt: TGTGCCACCCGGGGCCGGAGCACTGAAGCTTTCTTT
CDR3aa: CATRGRSTEAFF

len: 13
j_gene: TRBJ1-4
d_gene: -
v_gene: TRBV10-1
abundance: -
CDR3nt: TGCGCCAGCCTTCCTCCGGCAGTCGAAAAACTGTTTTTT
CDR3aa: CASLPPAVEKLFF

len: 14
j_gene: TRBJ2-3
d_gene: TRBD1
v_gene: TRBV11-2
abundance: -
CDR3nt: TGTGCCAGCAGCCCAACAGGGGGCGGAGATACGCAGTATTTT
CDR3aa: CASSPTGGGDTQYF

len: 14
j_gene: TRBJ2-2
d_gene: -
v_gene: TRBV9
abundance: -
CDR3nt: TGTGCCAGCAGCTCCCTCGGGTACACCGGGGAGCTGTTTTTT
CDR3aa: CASSSLGYTGELFF

len: 13
j_gene: TRBJ2-5
d_gene: -
v_gene: TRBV5-4
abundance: -
CDR3nt: TGTGCCAGCAGCTTAGTCTCCCAAGAGACCCAGTACTTC
CDR3aa: CASSLVSQETQYF

len: 16
j_gene: TRBJ1-1
d_gene: -
v_gene: TRBV5-4
abundance: few
CDR3nt: TGTGCCAGCAGCTTGGACAAACGGCGGGCTGTCACTGAAGCTTTCTTT
CDR3aa: CASSLDKRRAVTEAFF

len: 13
j_gene: TRBJ2-7
d_gene: -
v_gene: TRBV5-5
abundance: -
CDR3nt: TGTGCCAGCAGCTTACAGGGTACCTACGAGCAGTACTTC
CDR3aa: CASSLQGTYEQYF

len: 11
j_gene: TRBJ2-7
d_gene: -
v_gene: TRBV11-2
abundance: -
CDR3nt: TGTGCCAGCCGGGCGGGGTACGAGCAGTACTTC
CDR3aa: CASRAGYEQYF

len: 14
j_gene: TRBJ2-3
d_gene: -
v_gene: TRBV19
abundance: few
CDR3nt: TGTGCCAGTAGTACCTGGGAGCTCTCTGCCACGCAGTATTTT
CDR3aa: CASSTWELSATQYF

len: 18
j_gene: TRBJ2-2
d_gene: -
v_gene: TRBV4-1
abundance: -
CDR3nt: TGCGCCAGCAGCCAAGATAATGGGAGAGCGGCAAACACCGGGGAGCTGTTTTTT
CDR3aa: CASSQDNGRAANTGELFF

len: 16
j_gene: TRBJ1-3
d_gene: -
v_gene: TRBV4-1
abundance: -
CDR3nt: TGCGCCAGCAGCCAAAGCGCAGGAACCTCTGGAAACACCATATATTTT
CDR3aa: CASSQSAGTSGNTIYF

len: 15
j_gene: TRBJ2-3
d_gene: TRBD2
v_gene: TRBV7-3
abundance: -
CDR3nt: TGTGCCAGCAGCTTAGGAGCGGGGGTTGCAGATACGCAGTATTTT
CDR3aa: CASSLGAGVADTQYF

len: 14
j_gene: TRBJ2-2
d_gene: -
v_gene: TRBV9
abundance: few
CDR3nt: TGTGCCAGCAGCGTAGCTCCTAAAGCCGGGGAGCTGTTTTTT
CDR3aa: CASSVAPKAGELFF

len: 12
j_gene: TRBJ1-3
d_gene: -
v_gene: TRBV29-1
abundance: -
CDR3nt: TGCAGCGTTGCAGAATCTGGAAACACCATATATTTT
CDR3aa: CSVAESGNTIYF

len: 15
j_gene: TRBJ1-2
d_gene: -
v_gene: TRBV11-2
abundance: -
CDR3nt: TGTGCCAGCAGCTTAGGGGCCGGGCTGGAAGGTGGCTACACCTTC
CDR3aa: CASSLGAGLEGGYTF

len: 12
j_gene: TRBJ2-7
d_gene: -
v_gene: TRBV29-1
abundance: -
CDR3nt: TGCAGCGTGGTCACAAGGACCCACGAGCAGTACTTC
CDR3aa: CSVVTRTHEQYF

len: 13
j_gene: TRBJ2-7
d_gene: -
v_gene: TRBV6-5
abundance: -
CDR3nt: TGTGCCAGTATATCCTCAGTGGGTTACGAGCAGTACTTC
CDR3aa: CASISSVGYEQYF

len: 14
j_gene: TRBJ1-1
d_gene: TRBD1
v_gene: TRBV19
abundance: -
CDR3nt: TGTGCCAGTAGAGGGGACAGGGTAGTAACTGAAGCTTTCTTT
CDR3aa: CASRGDRVVTEAFF

len: 15
j_gene: TRBJ2-1
d_gene: TRBD1
v_gene: TRBV7-9
abundance: -
CDR3nt: TGTGCCAGCAGAGGCCGGGACAGGGGAGGCAATGAGCAGTTCTTC
CDR3aa: CASRGRDRGGNEQFF

len: 13
j_gene: TRBJ1-4
d_gene: TRBD1
v_gene: TRBV2
abundance: -
CDR3nt: TGTGCCAGCAGACCGGGACAGGTCGAAAAACTGTTTTTT
CDR3aa: CASRPGQVEKLFF

len: 16
j_gene: TRBJ2-1
d_gene: TRBD1
v_gene: TRBV7-9
abundance: -
CDR3nt: TGTGCCAGCAGCTTAGGGTTCGGGACAGGGGGCTATGAGCAGTTCTTC
CDR3aa: CASSLGFGTGGYEQFF

len: 14
j_gene: TRBJ2-3
d_gene: -
v_gene: TRBV7-2
abundance: -
CDR3nt: TGTGCCAGCAGCCTGTCCCCAGCCGACTCTGGGCAGTATTTT
CDR3aa: CASSLSPADSGQYF

len: 17
j_gene: TRBJ2-1
d_gene: -
v_gene: TRBV10-1
abundance: -
CDR3nt: TGCGCCAGCAGTGAGAGCCCTTCCGCGGGGCCCTACAATGAGCAGTTCTTC
CDR3aa: CASSESPSAGPYNEQFF

len: 15
j_gene: TRBJ2-4
d_gene: TRBD2
v_gene: TRBV28
abundance: -
CDR3nt: TGTGCCAGCAGTCCGGGACTAGCGGGAAGAAACATTCAGTACTTC
CDR3aa: CASSPGLAGRNIQYF

len: 16
j_gene: TRBJ2-7
d_gene: -
v_gene: TRBV5-6
abundance: -
CDR3nt: TGTGCCAGCAGCTTTAGTTCGAGCGTAGAGCCCTACGAGCAGTACTTC
CDR3aa: CASSFSSSVEPYEQYF

len: 14
j_gene: TRBJ2-7
d_gene: -
v_gene: TRBV4-2
abundance: -
CDR3nt: TGTGCCAGCAGCCAAGATAGTTTAGTCAGAGAGCAGTACTTC
CDR3aa: CASSQDSLVREQYF

len: 14
j_gene: TRBJ2-4
d_gene: -
v_gene: TRBV2
abundance: few
CDR3nt: TGTGCCAGCAGACCTACAGAGGGACGGAACATTCAGTACTTC
CDR3aa: CASRPTEGRNIQYF